These T cell receptor beta chains were read from a single sample in a study of blood T cell repertoires in COVID-19. Produced via immunoSEQ multiplex PCR; TCRdb's table is partial and in-frame only. The sample has around 220,000 clones; less than 85% are singletons. Sequenced material: peripheral blood. The receptor source for this set is an elderly woman with COVID-19, enrolled during active disease. The CDR3 runs from the conserved cysteine through the conserved F or W. A D gene is named only where the DNA matches it firmly. The size of a clone is reported for some rows only, either as once, few or many, or as a class for expanded clones.

TRBJ2-2 TRBV6-5 TRBD2 . CASSRAGGNTGELFF TGTGCCAGCAGTAGGGCGGGGGGAAACACCGGGGAGCTGTTTTTT
TRBJ2-1 TRBV5-4 . . CASGEGEGSYNEQFF TGTGCCAGCGGCGAGGGGGAGGGCTCCTACAATGAGCAGTTCTTC
TRBJ1-2 TRBV5-6 . . CASSLAPGRYGYTF TGTGCCAGCAGCTTGGCGCCAGGCCGATATGGCTACACCTTC
TRBJ1-4 TRBV6-5 . . CASSYGGAEEKLFF TGTGCCAGCAGTTACGGGGGCGCAGAGGAAAAACTGTTTTTT
TRBJ2-1 TRBV3-1/TRBV3-2 . . CASSHYGQRGNEQFF TGTGCCAGCAGCCATTATGGACAGCGGGGCAATGAGCAGTTCTTC
TRBJ1-1 TRBV6-1 . . CASSEYRSGTEAFF TGTGCCAGCAGTGAATACAGGAGCGGGACTGAAGCTTTCTTT
TRBJ1-1 TRBV6-5 TRBD1 . CASQATGETEAFF TGTGCCAGCCAGGCGACAGGGGAGACTGAAGCTTTCTTT
TRBJ2-5 TRBV18 . few CASSAEETQYF TGTGCCAGCTCAGCGGAAGAGACCCAGTACTTC
TRBJ2-7 TRBV29-1 . . CSAKGISYEQYF TGCAGCGCAAAGGGGATCTCCTACGAGCAGTACTTC
TRBJ2-7 TRBV4-2 . . CASSSLGPEGSYEQYF TGTGCCAGCAGCTCCCTGGGCCCGGAGGGATCCTACGAGCAGTACTTC
TRBJ2-1 TRBV5-1 . . CASTPNGGAFEQFF TGCGCCAGCACACCAAATGGGGGGGCCTTTGAGCAGTTCTTC
TRBJ2-1 TRBV18 . . CASSRGVNNEQFF TGTGCCAGCTCACGGGGGGTCAACAATGAGCAGTTCTTC
TRBJ1-4 TRBV29-1 . . CSVEALAGEKLFF TGCAGCGTTGAGGCACTGGCCGGGGAAAAACTGTTTTTT
TRBJ2-5 TRBV11-3 TRBD1 . CASSSLLDRGGETQYF TGTGCCAGCAGCTCTCTCTTAGACAGGGGGGGTGAGACCCAGTACTTC
TRBJ1-2 TRBV9 TRBD1 . CASSVVTGGAGYTF TGTGCCAGCAGCGTAGTAACAGGGGGTGCTGGCTACACCTTC
TRBJ2-7 TRBV14 TRBD1 . CASSPGRGREQYF TGTGCCAGCAGCCCGGGCAGGGGGCGCGAGCAGTACTTC
TRBJ1-6 TRBV9 . few CASSVDGGLNSPLHF TGTGCCAGCAGCGTGGACGGGGGACTGAATTCACCCCTCCACTTT
TRBJ2-1 TRBV19 TRBD1 . CASGPGQFSYNEQFF TGTGCCAGTGGCCCGGGACAGTTCTCCTACAATGAGCAGTTCTTC
TRBJ1-2 TRBV7-9 . . CASSREVRGYTF TGTGCCAGCAGCCGTGAAGTGCGAGGCTACACCTTC
TRBJ2-7 TRBV29-1 . . CSVEGGPGAYEQYF TGCAGCGTTGAGGGGGGACCCGGGGCCTACGAGCAGTACTTC
TRBJ1-3 TRBV5-1 . . CASSLGPGVGNTIYF TGCGCCAGCAGCTTGGGGCCAGGGGTCGGAAACACCATATATTTT
TRBJ2-7 TRBV3-1/TRBV3-2 TRBD2 . CASSQYGLAGGEQYF TGTGCCAGCAGCCAATACGGACTAGCGGGAGGCGAGCAGTACTTC
TRBJ1-4 TRBV5-4 TRBD1 . CASSLGTGTTNEKLFF TGTGCCAGCAGCTTAGGGACAGGAACAACTAATGAAAAACTGTTTTTT
TRBJ1-3 TRBV18 . . CASHRDSSGNTIYF TGTGCCAGCCACCGCGACTCCTCTGGAAACACCATATATTTT
TRBJ1-1 TRBV5-1 . once CASSLVIGDTEAFF TGCGCCAGCAGCTTGGTTATCGGGGACACTGAAGCTTTCTTT
TRBJ1-2 TRBV19 . . CASSSRATANYGYTF TGTGCCAGTAGTTCGAGGGCAACAGCTAACTATGGCTACACCTTC
TRBJ2-7 TRBV3-1/TRBV3-2 TRBD2 once CASRDSGGYEQYF TGTGCCAGCAGGGATAGCGGGGGCTACGAGCAGTACTTC
TRBJ2-3 TRBV6-2/TRBV6-3 TRBD2 . CASSGSGAGGPDTQYF TGTGCCAGCAGTGGGTCGGGAGCGGGGGGGCCAGATACGCAGTATTTT
TRBJ1-2 TRBV5-1 TRBD1 . CASSVNRDRGYTF TGCGCCAGCAGCGTGAACAGGGACAGGGGCTACACCTTC
TRBJ1-5 TRBV27 . . CASSLEGMRNQPQHF TGTGCCAGCAGTTTGGAGGGAATGCGCAATCAGCCCCAGCATTTT
TRBJ1-1 TRBV5-1 TRBD1 . CASSSTGVNTEAFF TGCGCCAGCAGCTCAACAGGGGTGAACACTGAAGCTTTCTTT
TRBJ2-5 TRBV19 . . CASSTTGSGETQYF TGTGCCAGTAGTACTACAGGGTCCGGAGAGACCCAGTACTTC
TRBJ1-2 TRBV4-1 . . CASSQAMMKLYGYTF TGCGCCAGCAGCCAAGCGATGATGAAGCTCTATGGCTACACCTTC
TRBJ2-5 TRBV7-9 . . CASSFGETQYF TGTGCCAGCAGCTTCGGAGAGACCCAGTACTTC
TRBJ1-2 TRBV19 TRBD1 . CASSISGTGFYGYTF TGTGCCAGTAGTATTTCCGGGACAGGCTTCTATGGCTACACCTTC
TRBJ2-2 TRBV5-4 TRBD1 . CASSIPTGDTGELFF TGTGCCAGCAGCATTCCGACAGGGGACACCGGGGAGCTGTTTTTT
TRBJ2-2 TRBV14 TRBD1 . CASSRTGAAGELFF TGTGCCAGCAGCCGGACAGGGGCGGCCGGGGAGCTGTTTTTT
TRBJ1-1 TRBV19 . . CASSRLGTEAFF TGTGCCAGTAGCCGCCTCGGCACTGAAGCTTTCTTT
TRBJ2-4 TRBV29-1 . . CSVVEGAKNIQYF TGCAGCGTGGTGGAGGGCGCCAAAAACATTCAGTACTTC
TRBJ1-2 TRBV6-5 TRBD1 . CASSYSGTGTRGGYTF TGTGCCAGCAGTTACTCCGGGACAGGGACTCGGGGGGGCTACACCTTC
TRBJ1-1 TRBV6-5 . . CASSLRNTEAFF TGTGCCAGCAGTTTGAGGAACACTGAAGCTTTCTTT
TRBJ1-2 TRBV5-1 TRBD1 . CASSPGGTHYGYTF TGCGCCAGCAGCCCAGGGGGCACTCACTATGGCTACACCTTC
TRBJ2-7 TRBV6-6 TRBD1 . CASSHGTADPYEQYF TGTGCCAGCAGTCACGGGACAGCGGATCCCTACGAGCAGTACTTC
TRBJ1-6 TRBV18 . once CASSPSPESPLHF TGTGCCAGCTCACCTTCCCCGGAGTCACCCCTCCACTTT
TRBJ2-3 TRBV5-1 . . CASSLGGVTDTQYF TGCGCCAGCAGCTTGGGCGGGGTAACAGATACGCAGTATTTT
TRBJ2-3 TRBV10-3 TRBD2 . CAIRGPLREEDTQYF TGTGCCATCAGGGGGCCCTTGCGGGAGGAAGATACGCAGTATTTT
TRBJ2-7 TRBV9 TRBD2 . CASSVSASGSYEQYF TGTGCCAGCAGCGTTTCGGCTAGCGGCTCCTACGAGCAGTACTTC
TRBJ2-7 TRBV6-5 TRBD1 . CASSTDRGDEQYF TGTGCCAGCAGTACCGACAGGGGCGACGAGCAGTACTTC
TRBJ1-2 TRBV7-9 TRBD1 . CASSLSPGQDYYGYTF TGTGCCAGCAGCTTATCACCGGGACAGGACTACTATGGCTACACCTTC
TRBJ2-7 TRBV5-8 . . CASSHGAGGEQYF TGTGCCAGCAGCCACGGCGCAGGGGGGGAGCAGTACTTC
TRBJ1-1 TRBV28 . . CASSFRGSITEAFF TGTGCCAGCAGTTTTCGGGGTTCGATCACTGAAGCTTTCTTT
TRBJ2-5 TRBV3-1/TRBV3-2 TRBD1 . CASSPTTGTGQETQYF TGTGCCAGCAGCCCCACAACCGGGACAGGACAAGAGACCCAGTACTTC
TRBJ2-1 TRBV7-9 TRBD2 . CASSPVGTTYNEQFF TGTGCCAGCAGCCCAGTCGGGACTACCTACAATGAGCAGTTCTTC
TRBJ2-7 TRBV12-3/TRBV12-4 . . CASSLSTSYEQYF TGTGCCAGCAGTCTCTCGACATCCTACGAGCAGTACTTC
TRBJ1-5 TRBV6-1 TRBD1 . CASSEESFWTGGNQPQHF TGTGCCAGCAGTGAAGAGTCCTTTTGGACAGGGGGAAACCAGCCCCAGCATTTT
TRBJ2-3 TRBV11-2 TRBD2 . CASGRDYPDTQYF TGTGCCAGCGGCCGGGACTACCCAGATACGCAGTATTTT
TRBJ1-6 TRBV11-2 . . CASSPRGFESPLHF TGTGCCAGCAGCCCCCGCGGCTTCGAATCACCCCTCCACTTT
TRBJ2-2 TRBV19 TRBD2 . CASKTSGGNTGELFF TGTGCCAGCAAGACTAGCGGGGGGAACACCGGGGAGCTGTTTTTT
TRBJ2-7 TRBV6-1 TRBD1 few CASSDPGQAPREQYF TGTGCCAGCAGTGATCCGGGACAGGCGCCTAGGGAGCAGTACTTC